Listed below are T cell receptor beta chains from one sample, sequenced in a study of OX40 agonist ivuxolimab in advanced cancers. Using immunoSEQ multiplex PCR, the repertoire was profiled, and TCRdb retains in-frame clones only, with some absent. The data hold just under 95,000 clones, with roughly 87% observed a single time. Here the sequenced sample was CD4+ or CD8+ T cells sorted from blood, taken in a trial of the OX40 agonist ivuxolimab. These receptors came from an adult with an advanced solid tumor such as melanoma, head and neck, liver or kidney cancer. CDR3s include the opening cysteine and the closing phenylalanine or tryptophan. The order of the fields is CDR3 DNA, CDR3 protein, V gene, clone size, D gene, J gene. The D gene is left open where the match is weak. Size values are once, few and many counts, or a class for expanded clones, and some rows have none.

TGTGCCAGCAGCGTTCCTCGACAAGGGGTGGGCTACACCTTC	CASSVPRQGVGYTF	TRBV5-4	-	-	TRBJ1-2
TGCGCCAGCAGCGCAGCGGGGGGATTCACAGATACGCAGTATTTT	CASSAAGGFTDTQYF	TRBV5-1	-	TRBD2	TRBJ2-3
TGTGCCAGCAGCAAGAGGCTAAGAGATGAAAAACTGTTTTTT	CASSKRLRDEKLFF	TRBV7-2	-	-	TRBJ1-4
TGTGCCAGCAGTTACTCCGCCCGACAGGGGGAGACCCAGTACTTC	CASSYSARQGETQYF	TRBV6-6	-	TRBD1	TRBJ2-5
TGTGCCAGCAGTGGGGACAGGGCCCTCGGGTACGAGCAGTACTTC	CASSGDRALGYEQYF	TRBV6-5	-	TRBD1	TRBJ2-7
TGTGCCAGCAGCTTAAGACAGGGGGGCGCAACTAATGAAAAACTGTTTTTT	CASSLRQGGATNEKLFF	TRBV7-6	-	TRBD1	TRBJ1-4
TGTGCCAGCAGCCCCTCACAGGGGTTTCAAGAGACCCAGTACTTC	CASSPSQGFQETQYF	TRBV7-7	-	TRBD1	TRBJ2-5
TGTGCCAACATCCTGCGGTGGGAGGGATTTGGCGGCTACACCTTC	CANILRWEGFGGYTF	TRBV12-1	once	-	TRBJ1-2
TGTGCCAGCAGCTCAGCGGGAGCCTCCTACAATGAGCAGTTCTTC	CASSSAGASYNEQFF	TRBV5-5	-	TRBD2	TRBJ2-1
TGTGCCAGCAGGGGGGGATCTGTTGGAAACACCATATATTTT	CASRGGSVGNTIYF	TRBV2	-	-	TRBJ1-3
TGTGCCAGCAGCTTAGATGGCGGTTCTGGCACAGATACGCAGTATTTT	CASSLDGGSGTDTQYF	TRBV11-3	-	-	TRBJ2-3
TGCGCCAGCAGCTCACGAACCGGGACAGGGGGCAGGTACGAGCAGTACTTC	CASSSRTGTGGRYEQYF	TRBV5-1	-	TRBD1	TRBJ2-7
TGTGCCAGTAGTATAGGGACAAACTATGGCTACACCTTC	CASSIGTNYGYTF	TRBV19	-	-	TRBJ1-2
TGTGCCAGCAGCTTAGAAGACAGACTAAGAGAAACCCAGTACTTC	CASSLEDRLRETQYF	TRBV7-9	-	-	TRBJ2-5
TGTGCCAGCAGCTTATTGGGGACAGGGCGAGAGACCCAGTACTTC	CASSLLGTGRETQYF	TRBV7-3	once	TRBD1	TRBJ2-5
TGTGCCAGCAGTCGGGGGATCGGACGGGGCGTGGGAGAAGAGACCCAGTACTTC	CASSRGIGRGVGEETQYF	TRBV5-4	-	-	TRBJ2-5
TGCGCCAGCAGCCTGACAGAGAGGAATGAAAAACTGTTTTTT	CASSLTERNEKLFF	TRBV5-1	once	-	TRBJ1-4
TGTGCCAGTAGAGCGACCCCAGGGGATGAAAAACTGTTTTTT	CASRATPGDEKLFF	TRBV19	-	-	TRBJ1-4
TGTGCCAGCTCACGCCCACAGGACTATGGCTACACCTTC	CASSRPQDYGYTF	TRBV18	-	-	TRBJ1-2
TGTGCCAGCACCGGGGGGAGCACAGATACGCAGTATTTT	CASTGGSTDTQYF	TRBV9	-	TRBD2	TRBJ2-3
TGTGCCAGCAGTTACCTCGATGCAGAGGGATATGGAAACACCATATATTTT	CASSYLDAEGYGNTIYF	TRBV27	-	-	TRBJ1-3
TGTGCCAGCAGCCCCAGTGCGGGTGGAGACTATGGCTACACCTTC	CASSPSAGGDYGYTF	TRBV11-1	once	-	TRBJ1-2
TGTGCCAGTGGGACTAGCGGGGGAGGTGTGCAGTTCTTC	CASGTSGGGVQFF	TRBV19	-	TRBD2	TRBJ2-1
TGTGCCAGCAGTGTCCGGGAGAACACTGAAGCTTTCTTT	CASSVRENTEAFF	TRBV6-4	-	-	TRBJ1-1
TGCGCCAGCAGCCAAGCAGGGCGCCTCCACGAGCAGTACTTC	CASSQAGRLHEQYF	TRBV4-3	-	-	TRBJ2-7
TGTGCCAGCAGTTTGAGCCAGTCGACCACTGAAGCTTTCTTT	CASSLSQSTTEAFF	TRBV25-1	-	-	TRBJ1-1
TGTGCCAGCAGCCACCGACAGGGCTCTGGGGCCAACGTCCTGACTTTC	CASSHRQGSGANVLTF	TRBV7-2	-	TRBD1	TRBJ2-6
TGTGCCAGCAGCCAAGATCTGATACAGAAAACGACTACTGGGGCCAACGTCCTGACTTTC	CASSQDLIQKTTTGANVLTF	TRBV4-2	-	-	TRBJ2-6
TGTGCCAGCAGCAAACCGGGACAGAAGAACACTGAAGCTTTCTTT	CASSKPGQKNTEAFF	TRBV6-5	-	TRBD1	TRBJ1-1
TGTGCCAGCAGCTTAACTCGGGGGCCCACCTACAATGAGCAGTTCTTC	CASSLTRGPTYNEQFF	TRBV13	-	-	TRBJ2-1